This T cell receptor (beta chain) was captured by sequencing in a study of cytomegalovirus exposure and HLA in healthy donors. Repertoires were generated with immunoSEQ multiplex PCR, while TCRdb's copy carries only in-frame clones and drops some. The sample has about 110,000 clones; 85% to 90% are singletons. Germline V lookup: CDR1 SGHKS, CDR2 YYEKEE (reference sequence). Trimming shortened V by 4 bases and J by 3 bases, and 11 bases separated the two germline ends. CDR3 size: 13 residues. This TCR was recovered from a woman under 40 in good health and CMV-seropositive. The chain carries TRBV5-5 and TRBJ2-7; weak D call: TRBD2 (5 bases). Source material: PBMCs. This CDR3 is CASSDTRGYEQYF. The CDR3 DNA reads TGTGCCAGCAGCGATACCCGGGGCTACGAGCAGTACTTC. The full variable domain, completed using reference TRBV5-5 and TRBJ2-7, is DAGVTQSPTHLIKTRGQQVTLRCSPISGHKSVSWYQQVLGQGPQFIFQYYEKEERGRGNFPDRFSARQFPNYSSELNVNALLLGDSALYLCASSDTRGYEQYFGPGTRLTVT.